The subject of this entry is one TCR beta chain. The target antigen is unknown. These data originate in a study of T cells in localized non-small cell lung cancer. Study results and caveats: Among the tissues sampled, uninvolved adjacent lung had the highest T cell clonality, above tumor. Median detection of top 100 tumor clones in adjacent lung was around 60 clones.

Clones were read by immunoSEQ multiplex PCR, and TCRdb kept only the in-frame ones, dropping some. The sample has roughly 3,300 clones; around 25% are singletons. Germline V gives CDR1 KGHSY, CDR2 FQNENV. Trimming took off 4 bases at V and 0 bases at J, with 7 bases between the two ends. The CDR3 contains 15 residues. Atypia-free adjacent lung came from at least 2 cm beyond the tumor margin. Material: normal lung tissue next to the tumor, obtained before any cancer treatment. V gene TRBV16 combines with J gene TRBJ2-6; D call uncertain. The clonotype was recovered from a man between 40 and 70 years old with stage III squamous cell lung carcinoma. The chain's CDR3 is CASSPSPSGANVLTF. The DNA for the CDR3 is TGTGCCAGCAGCCCCAGCCCCTCTGGGGCCAACGTCCTGACTTTC.